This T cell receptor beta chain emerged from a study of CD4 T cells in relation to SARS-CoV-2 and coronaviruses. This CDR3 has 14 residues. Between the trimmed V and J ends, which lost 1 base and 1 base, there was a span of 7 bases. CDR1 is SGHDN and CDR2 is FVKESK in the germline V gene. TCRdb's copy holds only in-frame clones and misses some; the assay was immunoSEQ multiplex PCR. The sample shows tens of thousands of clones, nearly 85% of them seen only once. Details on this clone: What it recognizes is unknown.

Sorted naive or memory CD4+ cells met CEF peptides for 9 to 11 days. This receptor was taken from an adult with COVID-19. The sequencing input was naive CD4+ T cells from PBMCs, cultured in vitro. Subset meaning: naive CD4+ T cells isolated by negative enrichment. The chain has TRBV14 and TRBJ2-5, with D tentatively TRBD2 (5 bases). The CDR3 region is CASSQVRVQETQYF. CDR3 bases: TGTGCCAGCAGCCAAGTGAGGGTCCAAGAGACCCAGTACTTC.